This entry lists 15 T cell receptor beta chains sequenced from one sample in a study of regulatory T cells in long-lasting Graves disease. Arm-PCR of CDR3 regions and iRepertoire HTBI primers were used to build TCR beta libraries. TCRdb called the multiplex PCR reads again in MiXCR, with one record for every CDR3 protein. There are 400,000 to 450,000 distinct CDR3 sequences in the sample; less than 20% occur only once, and about 10% lies in the top ten. Documented time point: newly diagnosed GD, antithyroid drugs for less than 3 months. After RNA was extracted from PBMCs, the TCR library was made from it. The sample was also reused in another study, on T cells in Graves' hyperthyroidism and ophthalmopathy.

The source was peripheral blood mononuclear cells (PBMCs), collected at new diagnosis, from a patient treated with antithyroid drugs. Receptors originate from a woman younger than 45 with Graves disease.

The chain carries TRBV24-1 and TRBJ2-1, with 9 bases fitting TRBD2. V was pared by 3 bases and J by 4 bases, with 3 bases of the junction left unmatched. Looked up from germline, CDR1 is KGHDR and CDR2 is SFDVKD. The CDR3 length is 15 residues. CDR3: CATSDGLALYNEQFF. The CDR3 nucleotides read TGTGCCACCAGTGATGGACTAGCGCTATACAATGAGCAGTTCTTC.

This clonotype was detected many times. The J gene is TRBJ2-1, the V gene TRBV12-3 or TRBV12-4; D is possibly TRBD1 (6 bases). V was pared by 0 bases and J by 5 bases, with 8 bases between. The CDR3 runs to 14 residues. The CDR3 here is CASSLAGANNEQFF. Here the CDR3 DNA reads TGTGCCAGCAGTTTAGCGGGGGCGAACAATGAGCAGTTCTTC.

Many counts were recorded for this clonotype. The CDR3 bases are TGTGCCAGCAGGGACAGGGGACACACCGGGGAGCTGTTTTTT. Its protein is CASRDRGHTGELFF. The J gene is TRBJ2-2, the V gene TRBV2, with 9 positions matching TRBD1. Trimming took 6 bases from V and 3 from J; bases not matched to a gene: 2. The germline V gene encodes CDR1 SNHLY and CDR2 FYNNEI. The CDR3 is made up of 14 amino acids.

This clonotype was picked up a small number of times. V usage is TRBV5-1 and J usage is TRBJ2-7; TRBD1 matches at 10 bases. Germline V lookup: CDR1 SGHRS, CDR2 YFSETQ. The CDR3 loop spans 14 amino acids. The V and J ends lost 5 bases and 3 bases, in that order; junction bases with no gene match: 5. The CDR3 loop is CASRVGQGVYEQYF. For the CDR3, the DNA is TGCGCCAGCAGGGTTGGACAGGGGGTCTACGAGCAGTACTTC.

This clonotype was observed at least ten times. V gene TRBV20-1 combines with J gene TRBJ2-1; TRBD2 might be the D (6 bases). V was clipped by 5 bases and J by 10 bases, with 27 bases between them. The CDR3 is 16 residues long. Germline-derived CDR1 and CDR2 are DFQATT and SNEGSKA (reference sequence). DNA of the CDR3: TGCAGTGCTGGGGACCGGGAGACTAGAACCGGTGAGGAGCAGTTCTTC. It translates to CSAGDRETRTGEEQFF.

A remark on this clonotype: One end of the junction varies from germline; a read error may be responsible. J is TRBJ1-1 and V is TRBV28, with 9 nucleotides matching TRBD1. The length of the CDR3 is 15 residues. The germline gives CDR1 MDHEN, CDR2 SYDVKM. The CDR3 coding sequence is TGTGCCGGCAGTTTATTTACAGGGGGCTCCACTGAAGCTTTCTTT. Its translation is CAGSLFTGGSTEAFF.

V is TRBV29-1 and J is TRBJ2-1; D uncertain. The CDR3 totals 11 residues. CDR1 and CDR2 (germline): SQVTM, ANQGSEA. Trimming took off 1 base at V and 7 bases at J, with 5 bases between the two ends. DNA for the CDR3: TGCAGCGTTGAAGTACGGAATGAGCAGTTCTTC. Translation gives CSVEVRNEQFF.

This clonotype was observed many times. This chain joins TRBV2 and TRBJ1-4, with a tentative D call TRBD1 (5 bases). V lost 5 bases and J 5 bases, leaving 12 bases between the germline ends. Germline V gene lookup returns CDR1 SNHLY and CDR2 FYNNEI. The CDR3 has 14 residues. The CDR3 DNA is TGTGCCAGCAGTTTGGGCAGGGCGAATGAAAAACTGTTTTTT. Amino acids: CASSLGRANEKLFF. Filled out from reference TRBV2 and TRBJ1-4, the complete variable domain reads EPEVTQTPSHQVTQMGQEVILRCVPISNHLYFYWYRQILGQKVEFLVSFYNNEISEKSEIFDDQFSVERPDGSNFTLKIRSTKLEDSAMYFCASSLGRANEKLFFGSGTQLSVL.

This clonotype was seen at least ten times. This chain joins TRBV6-5 and TRBJ2-7, with 7 bases that match TRBD1. CDR3 size: 15 residues. Trimming removed 2 bases from V and 3 bases from J; junction bases left unmatched: 7. From germline, CDR1 is MNHEY and CDR2 SVGAGI. The CDR3 is CASSYGTARGYEQYF. CDR3 DNA: TGTGCCAGCAGTTACGGGACAGCCCGAGGCTACGAGCAGTACTTC.

This clonotype was recorded at least ten times. The rearrangement joins TRBV10-2 to TRBJ1-2; maybe TRBD1 (5 bases). Germline V CDR1 and CDR2: WSHSY, SAAADI. This CDR3 is built from 13 residues. Trimming pared 0 bases from V and 8 bases from J, leaving 10 bases between. In DNA form, the CDR3 reads TGCGCCAGCAGTGAGTCAACAGGAGGGGGCTACACCTTC. Protein: CASSESTGGGYTF.

This clonotype appeared many times. V is TRBV7-2 and J is TRBJ2-5; tentative D call: TRBD2 (6 bases). The germline V gene has CDR1 SGHTA and CDR2 FQGNSA. CDR3 length: 14 amino acids. V was cut by 3 bases and J by 4 bases, with 12 bases left in between. CDR3 bases: TGTGCCAGCAGCTTTAGCGGCACCGTAGAGACCCAGTACTTC. Translated, it gives CASSFSGTVETQYF. Full variable domain (rest looked up from reference TRBV7-2 and TRBJ2-5): GAGVSQSPSNKVTEKGKDVELRCDPISGHTALYWYRQSLGQGLEFLIYFQGNSAPDKSGLPSDRFSAERTGGSVSTLTIQRTQQEDSAVYLCASSFSGTVETQYFGPGTRLLVL.

The CDR3 sequence: CSVDPGTGGSYEQYF. The CDR3 nucleotides read TGCAGCGTAGATCCTGGGACAGGGGGCTCCTACGAGCAGTACTTC. The chain combines TRBV29-1 with TRBJ2-7; TRBD1 matches at 11 bases. CDR1 is SQVTM, CDR2 ANQGSEA, per germline. The V segment lost 6 bases and the J segment 0 bases; nucleotides outside the gene matches: 7. The CDR3 is 15 residues long.

This clonotype was seen repeatedly, ten times or more. This chain joins TRBV6-1 and TRBJ2-5; the D gene could be TRBD1 or TRBD2 (5 bases each). This CDR3 region has 13 residues. Between the trimmed V and J ends, which lost 8 bases and 5 bases, there was a span of 15 bases. Germline V lookup: CDR1 MNHNS, CDR2 SASEGT. Here the CDR3 DNA reads TGTGCCAGCGCCGCTGGGGGTATGGAGACCCAGTACTTC. Encoded protein: CASAAGGMETQYF.

This clonotype was observed at least ten times. The chain links TRBV3-1 to TRBJ2-7, with unresolved D. CDR3 length: 14 residues. Germline V gives CDR1 LGHDT, CDR2 YNNKEL (reference sequence). Trimming pared 4 bases from V and 2 bases from J, leaving 12 bases between. This chain's CDR3 is CASSRAPSAYEQYF. The DNA of the CDR3 is TGTGCCAGCAGCCGTGCCCCCTCCGCCTACGAGCAGTACTTC.

The J gene is TRBJ2-1, the V gene TRBV19; 8 bases align to TRBD2. Germline loops: CDR1 LNHDA, CDR2 SQIVND (reference sequence). The CDR3 extends over 17 amino acids. Unmatched junction bases numbered 6, after V lost 2 bases and J lost 0 bases. CDR3 nucleotide sequence: TGTGCCAGTAGTATACTTGCGGGAGGCCACTCCTACAATGAGCAGTTCTTC. This sequence encodes CASSILAGGHSYNEQFF.